The entry below describes one T cell receptor (beta chain). Its binding antigen is unknown. No qualities accompany the bases; no much larger clone lies one base away. TCRbeta CDR3 regions were amplified from genomic DNA using the immunoSEQ Assay, a bias-controlled multiplex PCR. The study's processing was this. Within the assay, amplification of reference gene primers was used to estimate how many nucleated cells each sample contained. To quantify the absolute abundance of each unique TCRbeta CDR3 rearrangement, sequence reads were collapsed and filtered. Productive Simpson clonality was computed per sample as the square root of Simpson's diversity index over productive rearrangements. Not all clones reach the TCRdb copy of this immuneACCESS table, which keeps in-frame sequences only. Checked studies attribute under half of the gap to unresolved V genes and leave the rest unexplained. That table furnishes V, J and clone size, whereas the DNA furnished D and trimming. The sample includes approximately 56,000 clones, with around 86% observed a single time. The ten largest account for roughly 7.1% of the sample.

Collaborating institutions collected whole blood in K2EDTA tubes following their own protocols. Collaborator samples were shipped for TCRbeta analysis as frozen whole blood, isolated PBMCs, or DNA extracted from either sample type. V lost 6 bases and J lost 3 bases; the stretch between them is 12 bases long. From cysteine to phenylalanine, the CDR3 is 14 amino acids long. The DNA shown is the 42-base CDR3, in frame from base 1. From the germline V gene (reference sequence), CDR1 is LGHDT and CDR2 is YNNKEL. The data originate from a study of blood T cell repertoires in COVID-19 (dated by TCRdb to about 2020). The study in broad terms: Samples from collaborators originated in the United States, Italy and Spain and spanned both the acute and convalescent phases of COVID-19. The material from the prospective study consisted of cDNA or gDNA derived from T cells, B-cell-depleted T cells, or PBMCs. Where HLA class I and class II types were available, the types were taken from metadata supplied by the sample provider, not from assay-based typing. The repertoires were made available in a free public database intended to serve as a resource for research on the immune response to SARS-CoV-2. Subjects who had been exposed to COVID-19, were actively infected with it, or had recovered from it provided the deeply sampled blood TCRbeta repertoires that made up the dataset. The samples were drawn from the first 160 participants of the ongoing ImmuneRACE study and from under 1,500 subjects provided by 6 global collaborators. Sample metadata almost always included a de-identified subject ID, COVID-19 status, age in years and sex.

The paper's findings and limits, for the study overall: The quantity of clinical and demographic metadata differed by source and by participant and was supplied without curation.

Recombination connected TRBV3-1 (or the pseudogene TRBV3-2) to TRBJ1-3; tentative D gene TRBD1, with 6 bases matching. Material for sequencing was peripheral blood. This clonotype was sampled from a man between 65 and 85 years old with active COVID-19. The nucleotides read TGTGCCAGCAGGTACAGGGACGGTGGAAACACCATATATTTT. Its coded protein is CASRYRDGGNTIYF.